The next 21 T cell receptor beta chains were all read from a single sample in a study of T cells after yellow fever vaccination (dated by TCRdb to the late 2010s). The treatment or condition label of this sample denotes: live attenuated yellow fever vaccine strain. Library prep was done by 5' RACE. The sample was run on an Illumina HiSeq 2500. TCRdb redid the processing of the public reads, applying fastp at Q25 and MiXCR, and retained in-frame beta chains. CDR3 protein duplicates are merged, each entry listing the most common genes and DNA. Counted in this sample were a few hundred thousand distinct CDR3 sequences; approximately 6.7% of them appeared once. The ten biggest clones cover 1% to 1.2% of the sample. Sequenced here: CD4+ T cells sorted from PBMCs, sampled on the day of the yellow fever booster vaccination. The receptors were gathered from a man in his thirties or forties who received the YFV17D yellow fever vaccine.

This clonotype was recorded a few times. V usage is TRBV6-1 and J usage is TRBJ2-3, with 7 bases that match TRBD2. The CDR3 loop spans 15 amino acids. The germline V gene encodes CDR1 MNHNS and CDR2 SASEGT. V lost 9 bases to trimming and J lost 0 bases; unmatched junction nucleotides: 9. The CDR3 region is CASQGGSASTDTQYF. As DNA, the CDR3 is TGTGCCAGTCAGGGAGGGTCCGCCAGCACAGATACGCAGTATTTT.

The sample holds a few counts of this clonotype. V and J are TRBV10-2 and TRBJ1-3; D gene ambiguous. V lost 1 base and J lost 0, with 10 bases in between. From germline, CDR1 is WSHSY and CDR2 SAAADI. The CDR3 is 16 residues long. For the CDR3, the DNA is TGCGCCAGCAGTGAGTACCCCGGGAGCTCTGGAAACACCATATATTTT. This codes for CASSEYPGSSGNTIYF.

This clonotype appeared many times. This chain connects TRBV12-3 or TRBV12-4 to TRBJ2-4; the match to TRBD1 covers 9 bases. V dropped 6 bases and J dropped 9; count of bases not matched to a gene: 15. This CDR3 comprises 16 residues. For the CDR3, the DNA is TGTGCCAGCAGGCCTGGGACAGGGCACGGGTGGGGCATTCAGTACTTC. Amino acids: CASRPGTGHGWGIQYF.

V usage is TRBV12-1 and J usage is TRBJ2-5; the table gives TRBD2 as D, unverified against the DNA. TRBV12-1 is listed as a pseudogene. The CDR3 runs 15 residues. CDR3 sequence: CASSFGLAAGETQYF. The CDR3 region has the DNA TGTGCCAGCAGCTTTGGGCTAGCGGCCGGAGAGACCCAGTACTTC.

The chain carries TRBV25-1 and TRBJ1-4, with a tentative D call TRBD1 (6 bases). Per germline, CDR1 MGHDK and CDR2 SYGVNS. V was cut by 2 bases and J by 10 bases, with 14 bases left in between. This CDR3 region has 14 residues. CDR3 sequence reads: CASSETGLRGKLFF. CDR3 nucleotides: TGTGCCAGCAGTGAAACAGGGCTAAGGGGAAAACTGTTTTTT.

For this clonotype: A clone one base away is much larger, so this may be a read error. The chain has TRBV7-2 and TRBJ1-2, with D maybe TRBD1 (5 bases). Trimming cost V 5 bases and J 7 bases, with 11 bases left between them. This CDR3 is 12 amino acids long. The germline CDR1 and CDR2 sequences are SGHTA and FQGNSA. The CDR3 protein is CASSPDSVGYTF. CDR3 in DNA: TGTGCCAGCAGCCCCGACAGTGTTGGCTACACCTTC. Full variable domain (missing parts from reference TRBV7-2 and TRBJ1-2): GAGVSQSPSNKVTEKGKDVELRCDPISGHTALYWYRQSLGQGLEFLIYFQGNSAPDKSGLPSDRFSAERTGGSVSTLTIQRTQQEDSAVYLCASSPDSVGYTFGSGTRLTVV.

The chain couples TRBV24-1 to TRBJ2-5; 10 positions agree with TRBD1. J lost 5 bases, V lost 3 bases, and 5 bases had no gene match. Germline lookup yields CDR1 KGHDR and CDR2 SFDVKD. This CDR3 contains 15 residues. In DNA, the CDR3 is TGTGCCACCAGTGATGACAGGGGGCGCGTGGAGACCCAGTACTTC. It is translated as CATSDDRGRVETQYF.

This rearrangement joins TRBV24-1 to TRBJ2-3, with 12 positions matching TRBD2. The CDR3 has 16 amino acids. CDR1 is KGHDR, CDR2 SFDVKD, per germline. Trimming took 6 bases from V and 0 from J; bases not matched to a gene: 3. In DNA, the CDR3 is TGTGCCACCAGTAGCGGACTAGCGGGAAGCACAGATACGCAGTATTTT. The encoded protein is CATSSGLAGSTDTQYF.

This clonotype has ten or more counts. The rearrangement links TRBV5-8 to TRBJ2-7; no clear D. The V and J ends lost 1 base and 9 bases respectively, with 11 bases between them. Germline lookup yields CDR1 SGHTS and CDR2 YDEGEE. This CDR3 has 12 amino acids. CDR3 sequence reads: CASSLLGGGQYF. The CDR3, as DNA: TGTGCCAGCAGCTTGTTGGGCGGCGGGCAGTACTTC. Supplemented by reference TRBV5-8 and TRBJ2-7, the full variable domain reads EAGVTQSPTHLIKTRGQQATLRCSPISGHTSVYWYQQALGLGLQFLLWYDEGEERNRGNFPPRFSGRQFPNYSSELNVNALELEDSALYLCASSLLGGGQYFGPGTRLTVT.

The table lists this clonotype with many counts. This CDR3 reads CATSDSPGTGDEKLFF. CDR3 bases: TGTGCCACCAGTGACTCCCCCGGGACAGGGGATGAAAAACTGTTTTTT. The chain links TRBV24-1 to TRBJ1-4, with TRBD1 matching 10 bases. CDR3 length: 16 amino acids. With 4 bases clipped from V and 6 bases from J, the junction kept 7 bases outside the gene matches. Germline V lookup: CDR1 KGHDR, CDR2 SFDVKD.

This clonotype was seen repeatedly, ten times or more. This chain uses TRBV5-6 with TRBJ2-1; 9 bases are a match to TRBD2. This CDR3 has 12 amino acids. From germline, CDR1 is SGHDT and CDR2 YYEEEE. V was pared by 5 bases and J by 14 bases, with 8 bases of the junction left unmatched. In DNA form, the CDR3 reads TGTGCCAGCAGAATCCGCGGGGGGGGAAAGTTCTTC. Translation gives CASRIRGGGKFF.

This clonotype has at least ten counts. This sequence joins TRBV5-6 and TRBJ1-2; 7 bases fit TRBD1. Germline V gene sequence: CDR1 SGHDT, CDR2 YYEEEE. V trimming: 4 bases; J trimming: 6 bases; junction bases outside the gene matches: 6. The CDR3 sequence is 13 residues long. The CDR3 here is CASSPRTGDGYTF. In DNA, the CDR3 is TGTGCCAGCAGCCCTCGAACAGGGGATGGCTACACCTTC.

This clonotype has only a few counts. The gene calls are TRBV9 and TRBJ1-1; D ambiguous. Germline lookup yields CDR1 SGDLS and CDR2 YYNGEE. Trimming cost V 0 bases and J 4 bases, with 7 bases left between them. The CDR3 runs 13 residues. The CDR3 region is CASSVDPGTEAFF. CDR3 DNA: TGTGCCAGCAGCGTAGACCCAGGCACTGAAGCTTTCTTT.

The genes are TRBV3-1 and TRBJ1-2; D call uncertain. Trimming cost V 2 bases and J 8 bases, with 21 bases left between them. CDR3 length: 16 residues. Germline V gene lookup returns CDR1 LGHDT and CDR2 YNNKEL (reference sequence). The CDR3 DNA reads TGTGCCAGCAGCCAAAATGGATTGTTGCGGGGATCCGGCTACACCTTC. This gives the protein CASSQNGLLRGSGYTF.

This clonotype showed up just a few times. J is TRBJ2-3 and V is TRBV7-9, with D unclear. Trimming removed 5 bases at V and 7 bases at J, with 10 bases between. Looked up from germline, CDR1 is SEHNR and CDR2 is FQNEAQ (reference sequence). The CDR3 contains 12 residues. Here the CDR3 DNA reads TGTGCCAGCAGCAAAGACCAGTATACGCAGTATTTT. Protein sequence: CASSKDQYTQYF. Complete variable domain (other parts from reference TRBV7-9 and TRBJ2-3): DTGVSQNPRHKITKRGQNVTFRCDPISEHNRLYWYRQTLGQGPEFLTYFQNEAQLEKSRLLSDRFSAERPKGSFSTLEIQRTEQGDSAMYLCASSKDQYTQYFGPGTRLTVL.

DNA of the CDR3: TGTGCCAGCAGCTTTCTTGGGGCCAGGATAACAGATACGCAGTATTTT. Translated, it gives CASSFLGARITDTQYF. This rearrangement joins TRBV5-6 to TRBJ2-3; D possibly corresponds to TRBD1 (5 bases). Germline V gene lookup returns CDR1 SGHDT and CDR2 YYEEEE. This CDR3 is 16 amino acids long. V was trimmed by 2 bases and J by 3 bases, leaving 16 bases between them. The full variable domain, rest sourced from reference TRBV5-6 and TRBJ2-3, is DAGVTQSPTHLIKTRGQQVTLRCSPKSGHDTVSWYQQALGQGPQFIFQYYEEEERQRGNFPDRFSGHQFPNYSSELNVNALLLGDSALYLCASSFLGARITDTQYFGPGTRLTVL.

In this sample, this clonotype turned up a few times. The chain links TRBV7-2 to TRBJ1-1; the D is unclear. The V gene lost 8 bases and the J gene lost 5 bases, with 12 bases spanning the gap. The V gene's germline CDR1 is SGHTA and CDR2 FQGNSA. The CDR3 is 12 amino acids. This CDR3 is CASHRRETEAFF. The CDR3 nucleotides read TGTGCCAGCCACCGACGGGAGACTGAAGCTTTCTTT.

In this sample, this clonotype turned up many times. The gene calls are TRBV12-3 or TRBV12-4 and TRBJ1-3, with D unresolved. The CDR3 is 14 amino acids. The germline V and J ends were trimmed by 3 bases and 0 bases, with 6 bases remaining between them. The CDR3 loop reads CASSFGTSGNTIYF. The CDR3 DNA sequence: TGTGCCAGCAGTTTTGGTACCTCTGGAAACACCATATATTTT.

There are a few counts of this clonotype. The rearrangement joins TRBV19 to TRBJ2-2; 8 bases align to TRBD2. Losses at the gene ends were 9 bases for V and 4 bases for J; bases not matched to a gene: 7. CDR1 LNHDA and CDR2 SQIVND come from the germline V gene (reference sequence). This CDR3 is 14 amino acids long. The CDR3 nucleotides are TGTGCCAGCCAACGGGGGGGATTCACCGGGGAGCTGTTTTTT. It specifies CASQRGGFTGELFF. The full variable domain, in which reference TRBV19 and TRBJ2-2 provide the parts outside the CDR3, is DGGITQSPKYLFRKEGQNVTLSCEQNLNHDAMYWYRQDPGQGLRLIYYSQIVNDFQKGDIAEGYSVSREKKESFPLTVTSAQKNPTAFYLCASQRGGFTGELFFGEGSRLTVL.

This clonotype was seen a handful of times. V gene TRBV11-2 combines with J gene TRBJ2-7; D unclear. V was pared by 2 bases and J by 8 bases, with 7 bases between. Germline CDR1 is SGHAT and CDR2 is FQNNGV. This CDR3 spans 11 amino acids. Here the CDR3 DNA reads TGTGCCAGCAGCTTACAGGTTCAGCAGTACTTC. It encodes CASSLQVQQYF.

This clonotype was observed at least ten times. The chain couples TRBV11-3 to TRBJ2-2, with D perhaps given as TRBD1 or TRBD2 (6 bases each). The germline V and J ends were trimmed by 5 bases and 5 bases, with 15 bases remaining between them. From germline, CDR1 is SGHNT and CDR2 YENEEA. This CDR3 is built from 15 residues. CDR3 protein: CASSVRGRGTGELFF. As DNA, the CDR3 is TGTGCCAGCAGCGTCAGGGGCCGGGGGACCGGGGAGCTGTTTTTT. The full variable domain, in which reference TRBV11-3 and TRBJ2-2 provide the parts outside the CDR3, is EAGVVQSPRYKIIEKKQPVAFWCNPISGHNTLYWYLQNLGQGPELLIRYENEEAVDDSQLPKDRFSAERLKGVDSTLKIQPAELGDSAVYLCASSVRGRGTGELFFGEGSRLTVL.